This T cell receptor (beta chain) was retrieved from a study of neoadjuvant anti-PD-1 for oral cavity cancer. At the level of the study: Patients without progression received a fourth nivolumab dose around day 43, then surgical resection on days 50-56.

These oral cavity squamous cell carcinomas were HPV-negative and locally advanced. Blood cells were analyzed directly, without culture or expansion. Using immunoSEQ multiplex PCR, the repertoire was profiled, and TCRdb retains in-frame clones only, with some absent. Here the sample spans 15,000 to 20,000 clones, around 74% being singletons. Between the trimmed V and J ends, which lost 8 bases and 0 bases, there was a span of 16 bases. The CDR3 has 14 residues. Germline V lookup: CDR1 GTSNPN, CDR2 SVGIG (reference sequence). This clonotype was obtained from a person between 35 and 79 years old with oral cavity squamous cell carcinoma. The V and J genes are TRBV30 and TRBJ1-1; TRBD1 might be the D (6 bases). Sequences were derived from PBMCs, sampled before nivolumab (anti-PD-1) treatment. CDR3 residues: CAASMGGLNTEAFF. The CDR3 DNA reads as TGTGCCGCCTCGATGGGGGGCCTGAACACTGAAGCTTTCTTT.